This T cell receptor beta chain derives from a study of cytomegalovirus exposure and HLA in healthy donors. Looked up from germline, CDR1 is MDHEN and CDR2 is SYDVKM. This CDR3 region has 15 residues. V was clipped by 2 bases and J by 9 bases; unmatched bases: 2. PCR employed 60 Vbeta and 13 Jbeta primers. Clones were read by immunoSEQ multiplex PCR, and TCRdb kept only the in-frame ones, dropping some. The data contain over 200,000 clones, 70% to 90% of them singletons. Sequenced sample: PBMCs. This receptor was taken from a human donor in good health. The chain combines TRBV28 with TRBJ2-1, with 15 bases aligning to TRBD2. The CDR3 sequence: CASSLGGLAGGEQFF. CDR3 bases: TGTGCCAGCAGTTTAGGGGGACTAGCGGGAGGTGAGCAGTTCTTC.